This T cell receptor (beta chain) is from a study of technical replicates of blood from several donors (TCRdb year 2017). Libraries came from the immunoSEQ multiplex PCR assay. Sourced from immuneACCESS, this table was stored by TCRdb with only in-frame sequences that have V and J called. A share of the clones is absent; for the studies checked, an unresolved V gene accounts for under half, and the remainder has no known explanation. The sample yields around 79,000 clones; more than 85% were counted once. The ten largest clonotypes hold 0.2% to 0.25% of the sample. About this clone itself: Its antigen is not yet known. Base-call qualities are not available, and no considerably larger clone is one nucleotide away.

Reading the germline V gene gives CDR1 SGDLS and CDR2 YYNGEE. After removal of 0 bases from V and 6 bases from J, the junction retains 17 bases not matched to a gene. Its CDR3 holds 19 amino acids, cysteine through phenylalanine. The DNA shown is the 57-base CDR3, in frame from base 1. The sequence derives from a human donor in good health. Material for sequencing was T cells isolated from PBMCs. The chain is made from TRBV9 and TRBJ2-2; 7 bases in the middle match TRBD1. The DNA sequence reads TGTGCCAGCAGCGTAGGTTCTTTTAGGGGACAGTATTTTGCCGGGGAGCTGTTTTTT. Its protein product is CASSVGSFRGQYFAGELFF.